Each of the 8 T cell receptor beta chains below was sequenced from the same sample in a study of blood T cell repertoires in COVID-19. The repertoire was sequenced with immunoSEQ multiplex PCR; TCRdb's copy has only in-frame clones and lacks some. The sample lists about 210,000 clones, approximately 88% occurring once. Sequencing used PBMCs or T cells enriched from blood (not recorded which). The receptor source for this set is a woman aged 18-29 years who had recovered from COVID-19.

This clone came up once. A read error may produce the germline difference seen at one junction end. The chain is built from TRBV12-3 or TRBV12-4 and TRBJ2-5; weak D call: TRBD1 (6 bases). This CDR3 comprises 12 residues. The CDR3 DNA reads as TGTGCCAGCAGTTTCCTACAGGGAAAGGGAAACTTC. Translation: CASSFLQGKGNF.

The genes are TRBV11-2 and TRBJ1-6, with D hard to call. The CDR3 is 14 amino acids. CDR1 and CDR2 (germline): SGHAT, FQNNGV. V gave up 6 bases and J gave up 7 bases, with 13 bases separating them. The CDR3 DNA sequence: TGTGCCAGCAGTCGGTCGCCCGGGAATTCACCCCTCCACTTT. It specifies CASSRSPGNSPLHF.

The CDR3 DNA reads TGTGCCAGCAGGCGGGGCGGGGACAGCTCTGGGGCCAACGTCCTGACTTTC. Protein: CASRRGGDSSGANVLTF. The chain employs TRBV9 and TRBJ2-6; TRBD1 is a possible D gene (7 bases). Trimming removed 5 bases at V and 0 bases at J, with 15 bases between. There are 17 residues in the CDR3. The germline CDR1 and CDR2 sequences are SGDLS and YYNGEE.

The chain couples TRBV3-1 (or the pseudogene TRBV3-2) to TRBJ2-5, with 8 positions matching TRBD1. The CDR3 has 14 residues. Germline lookup yields CDR1 LGHDT and CDR2 YNNKEL (reference sequence). Trimming took 4 bases from V and 7 from J; bases not matched to a gene: 8. This chain's CDR3 is CASSPPGTGRTQYF. CDR3 in DNA: TGTGCCAGCAGCCCACCCGGGACAGGCAGGACCCAGTACTTC.

CDR3 bases: TGTGCCACCAGCAGACCCTTCGCTGAAGCTTTCTTT. Protein sequence: CATSRPFAEAFF. The chain uses TRBV15 and TRBJ1-1; no clear D gene. This CDR3 comprises 12 residues. The germline V gene has CDR1 LNHNV and CDR2 YYDKDF (reference sequence). V was clipped by 2 bases and J by 6 bases, with 7 bases between them.

The J gene is TRBJ2-2, the V gene TRBV5-4; 11 bases line up with TRBD2. J gave up 6 bases and V 4 bases, and 5 bases lay outside the gene matches. Germline V gene data show CDR1 as SGHNT and CDR2 as YYREEE (reference sequence). This CDR3 contains 15 residues. CDR3 sequence reads: CASSPISGGAGELFF. CDR3 in DNA: TGTGCCAGCAGCCCGATTAGCGGGGGGGCCGGGGAGCTGTTTTTT.

This clone has only one observation. This sample includes further DNA sequences coding for the same CDR3. This chain uses TRBV29-1 with TRBJ1-1; no firm D call. Deletions cut 3 bases from V and 1 base from J, with 6 bases between. Germline V CDR1 and CDR2: SQVTM, ANQGSEA. This CDR3 is 12 amino acids long. In DNA, the CDR3 is TGCAGCGTTGAGGGCAGGAACACTGAAGCTTTCTTT. Translated, it gives CSVEGRNTEAFF. The variable domain in full, with the rest retrieved from reference TRBV29-1 and TRBJ1-1, is SAVISQKPSRDICQRGTSLTIQCQVDSQVTMMFWYRQQPGQSLTLIATANQGSEATYESGFVIDKFPISRPNLTFSTLTVSNMSPEDSSIYLCSVEGRNTEAFFGQGTRLTVV.

The CDR3 coding sequence is TGTGCCAGCAGCCTGACAGGGGGGAGCAACGAGCAGTACTTC. Encoded protein: CASSLTGGSNEQYF. This chain joins TRBV7-6 and TRBJ2-7; TRBD1 agrees at 9 bases. CDR1 is SGHVS, CDR2 FNYEAQ, per germline. The length of the CDR3 is 14 residues. The ends lost 5 bases at V and 5 bases at J; junction bases unmatched: 7.